The present entry profiles one TCR beta chain with its context. The antigen it recognizes is unknown. Per-base qualities were not stored, and no clone one base away is much larger. The data were obtained in a study of shared clonotypes between healthy human individuals (dated by TCRdb to about 2020). Background for the entire study: Three men and a couple of women, aged 18 to 49 years, made up the cohort. To estimate repertoire size and how much clonotypes are shared between individuals, the study performed deep sequencing of blood TCR repertoires from 4 to 6 healthy adults. To increase sequencing depth and limit assay-specific biases, different laboratories used diverse techniques to prepare libraries and sequence TCR repertoires. Per donor, leukapheresis produced somewhere between about 0.9 and 9.5 billion PBMCs.

Here V drops 5 bases and J drops 7 bases, and the junction holds 10 bases not matched to any gene. According to the germline V gene, CDR1 reads MDHEN and CDR2 reads SYDVKM. There are 15 amino acids in the CDR3, from cysteine to phenylalanine inclusive. Only the CDR3 region is kept as DNA, spanning 45 bases read in frame from base 1. Using the deep immunoSEQ assay, TCR CDR3 regions were amplified from genomic DNA by multiplex PCR. Extracted genomic DNA from each cell subset was distributed evenly across all wells of several immunoSEQ 96-well plates, and each plate was treated as a replicate. For unsorted PBMC, 250 to 300 ng genomic DNA, equal to roughly 33,000 T cell genomes, was loaded into each replicate PCR. Ten immunoSEQ deep assay plates were used to sequence unsorted PBMC genomic DNA. The purified libraries were quantified using a Qubit 3.0 fluorometer, sized with a Bioanalyzer 2100, and then quantified again using the KAPA Library Quantification kit. Every immunoSEQ 96-well plate was sequenced on a separate single-read 150-cycle Illumina NextSeq 550 flow cell. The study's processing was this. Because only junctional sequences without quality scores were contained in the immunoSEQ output, filtering matching that applied to full-length reads could not be performed. To assign V/J genes and CDR3, sequences were annotated using PyIR, a Python wrapper for IgBLAST v1.9, with IMGT germline references. Reads with weak V/J assignments (E-value above 1e-6), missing CDR3, stop codons, out-of-frame junctions, or ambiguous translated residues were removed. V3J clonotypes were defined as sequences sharing an identical inferred V gene, J gene, and CDR3 amino acid sequence. To compute the percentage overlap between repertoires, the number of shared unique clonotypes was divided by the size of the smaller repertoire. Richness of each repertoire was evaluated using RTK rarefaction, the Chao1 estimator, and Recon v2.1 estimates of unobserved clonotypes. TCRdb re-hosts the immuneACCESS table, in-frame sequences only. Its copies lack some clones; in the studies checked, an unresolved V gene accounts for under half of them, and the cause for the rest is not known. V and J calls and clone size are given by that table; D and trimming were obtained from the DNA. Across this sample there are roughly 510,000 clones, with 60% to 80% seen only once. The top ten hold approximately 13% of the sample.

What the research found in general, with its limitations: The small number of donors limited the genetic and exposure-history diversity represented. Sampling was restricted to blood, and TCR repertoires in tissues likely differ from the TCR repertoires found in blood. Pairwise subsampling indicated that sequencing depth was expected to affect the degree of clonotype sharing among donors.

The donors were healthy, HIV-negative adults who had no recently reported acute infections or vaccinations. All donors were Caucasian adults living in Nashville, Tennessee, USA. For unsorted samples, tens of millions of PBMCs were counted, and genomic DNA was extracted using the QIAamp DNA Blood Mini kit. Blood was obtained by leukapheresis, after which PBMCs were separated by Ficoll-Histopaque density gradient centrifugation and cryopreserved in liquid nitrogen vapor phase. The receptor was isolated from a woman aged 40 to 50 in good health. Some clones in this sample may be carry-over from other donors' samples. The material sequenced was PBMCs. This chain joins TRBV28 to TRBJ1-5, and TRBD1 matches 8 of the central bases. The DNA sequence follows: TGTGCCAGCAGTCCCGGACAGGGAGAAAGGCAGCCCCAGCATTTT. Its product reads: CASSPGQGERQPQHF. When the CDR3 is completed using the reference TRBV28 and TRBJ1-5 genes on either side, the full variable domain is DVKVTQSSRYLVKRTGEKVFLECVQDMDHENMFWYRQDPGLGLRLIYFSYDVKMKEKGDIPEGYSVSREKKERFSLILESASTNQTSMYLCASSPGQGERQPQHFGDGTRLSIL.